This TCR beta chain is drawn from a study of T cell clones after liver transplantation (dated by TCRdb to about 2019). Notes on the research overall: The samples were obtained from ITN030ST, a randomized trial that attempted immunosuppression withdrawal within 2 years after liver transplantation. Donor-reactive T cell clones were identified by TCRbeta sequencing after a pre-transplant mixed lymphocyte reaction and then tracked in post-transplant blood. As an antigen-independent comparator for the donor-reactive sequences, third party-reactive TCRbeta sequences from pre-transplant MLRs were identified as well. Of the eight recipients, a few were HCV-positive, while the remaining recipients had been transplanted for non-autoimmune, non-viral indications. Until randomization at 12-24 months post-transplant, subjects were given standard immunosuppression, with no induction therapy. To count as tolerant, a recipient had to stay completely off immunosuppression for at least one year without liver enzymes climbing beyond twice the upper limit of normal. Blood samples were collected pre-transplant, pre-randomization before withdrawal, and post-randomization after either complete withdrawal or failed withdrawal. The study cohort included 8 liver transplant recipients, of whom 3 were classified as tolerant and 5 as non-tolerant. General findings and caveats noted by the study authors: Low numbers of available donor cells limited the measurable donor-reactive repertoire in two subjects. In most of the 8 subjects, regardless of tolerance or HCV status, circulating donor-reactive CD4 TCRbeta sequences dropped significantly post-transplant. Donor-reactive sequences decreased more than third party-reactive sequences, which suggests partial antigen-specific deletion that was not related to withdrawal success. After accounting for repertoire turnover, donor-reactive detection was significantly reduced in 7 of 8 subjects for CD4 and 8 of 8 for CD8. Since no allograft tissue specimens were available, donor-reactive T cells may have migrated into the graft instead of being deleted. Conclusions were preliminary, limited by small, heterogeneous patient numbers and non-standardized post-transplant time points.

Unstimulated PBMCs, after thawing, were stained for CD3, CD4 and CD8 and then FACS-sorted into CD3+CD4+ and CD3+CD8+ populations. All 8 studied subjects were randomized to immunosuppression withdrawal. The Qiagen DNeasy Blood and Tissue Kit was used for genomic DNA isolation. The germline V and J ends show losses of 5 bases and 8 bases respectively, and no gene match explains 5 bases of the junction. Spanning cysteine to phenylalanine, the CDR3 consists of 13 amino acids. Only the CDR3 DNA is retained, 39 bases long and in frame from the first base. CDR1 and CDR2 are drawn from the germline V gene (reference sequence): MNHEY, SMNVEV. Using immunoSEQ, frozen genomic DNA was subjected to high-throughput TCRbeta CDR3 sequencing, a process that included PCR amplification, mapping, bias correction and internal controls. The study's own analysis went as follows. Only productive rearrangements were retained, with each unique TCRbeta sequence defined by its CDR3 nucleotide sequence together with its V and J gene. Donor-reactive sequences required at least 5-fold expansion in CFSE-low cells versus unstimulated pre-transplant cells and at least 0.01% frequency. Minimum frequency thresholds were set for each subject on the basis of the unstimulated sample with the lowest template count, so that a detection power of at least 90% was ensured. Jensen-Shannon divergence between the top 1000 TCRbeta sequences post- versus pre-transplant served as the measure of repertoire turnover. Changes in detection of donor-reactive sequences were assessed with two-sided Fisher's exact tests. TCRdb mirrors the immuneACCESS table, restricted to in-frame sequences. Some clones are absent from its copies; in checked studies, under half trace to an unresolved V gene, and the reason for the others is unknown. That table is the source of V, J and clone size, and D and trimming were worked out from the DNA. The sample includes over 70,000 clones, with 75% to 90% observed a single time. The ten most abundant clones make up 0.79% of the sample.

Notes on this clone: Its target antigen remains unknown. Qualities for individual bases were not recorded, and no much larger clone is one base off.

The sample here was CD4+ T cells from blood, taken 12 months after liver transplant. The chain uses TRBV27 and TRBJ1-2, and 10 junction bases match TRBD1. This sequence was found in a human patient who received a liver transplant. After a transplant, certain T cells may trace back to the graft donor. The CDR3 protein: CASSLRDRGGYTF. The sequenced DNA is TGTGCCAGCAGTCTGCGGGACAGGGGAGGCTACACCTTC.